The T cell receptor beta chain under discussion was sequenced for a study of blood T cell repertoires in COVID-19. Study at large: The origin of the acute and convalescent COVID-19 samples was the United States, Italy and Spain. T cells, B-cell-depleted T cells, or PBMCs provided the cDNA or gDNA that served as material.

Methods used by the authors: Reference gene primer amplification gave nucleated cell count estimates. The table came from immunoSEQ multiplex PCR; TCRdb's copy has only in-frame clones and leaves some out. The V and J calls and clone size are taken from that table; D and trimming were inferred from the DNA. The sample has tens of thousands of clones; roughly four fifths are singletons. The TCR sequence derives from a woman aged 80 or older with acute or convalescent COVID-19. Sequencing input: peripheral blood.

The CDR3 reads CASSFETGGNSPLHF. The CDR3 DNA is TGTGCCAGCAGTTTTGAGACAGGGGGCAATTCACCCCTCCACTTT. J is TRBJ1-6 and V is TRBV6-6; 10 bases fit TRBD1. The trim removed 4 bases at V and 7 bases at J, leaving 4 bases unmatched. This CDR3 comprises 15 residues. From germline, CDR1 is MNHNY and CDR2 SVGAGI (reference sequence).